This entry concerns a single TCR beta chain. The antigen remains undetermined. The data were obtained in a study of T cell repertoires in cytomegalovirus infection. Study context: Both CMV infection and a matching HLA type were indicated by public TCR beta signatures. Overall study findings and caveats: The cumulative frequency of public TCR beta families distinguished individuals who carried CMV together with the relevant HLA. Ex vivo, HLA-C-restricted CMV-specific TCR beta clonotypes prevailed over the rest of the response.

V dropped 2 bases and J dropped 9; count of bases not matched to a gene: 10. The CDR3 length is 15 residues. TCRdb ran MiXCR on the reads and lists one entry per CDR3 protein. In the table there are some 900,000 distinct CDR3 sequences, roughly 33% of which are singletons. The receptor's source is a human donor in good health (CMV status not recorded). Some clones in this sample may be carry-over from other donors' samples. The input for sequencing was cultured CD8+ T cells from PBMCs, taken from culture after CMV antigen stimulation. The J gene is TRBJ2-1, the V gene TRBV12-3 or TRBV12-4, with 7 positions matching TRBD2. The CDR3 sequence: CASSLWRGSKLEQFF. Here the CDR3 DNA reads TGTGCCAGCAGTTTATGGCGGGGGTCTAAACTTGAGCAGTTCTTC.